The text below deals with one T cell receptor beta chain. The source of the sample is a study of neoadjuvant anti-PD-1 for oral cavity cancer. Measured with immunoSEQ multiplex PCR; TCRdb has only the in-frame clones, and not every one. The sample holds over 80,000 clones, under 85% seen once. These oral cavity squamous cell carcinomas were HPV-negative and locally advanced. The TCR originated in a person aged 35 to 85 with oral cavity squamous cell carcinoma. The source material was PBMCs, sampled before nivolumab (anti-PD-1) treatment.

The DNA for the CDR3 is TGTGCCAGCAGTGAAGCTACTAGCGGGAGCAACGAGCAGTACTTC. It specifies CASSEATSGSNEQYF. The gene calls are TRBV6-1 and TRBJ2-7, with 11 bases lining up with TRBD2. This CDR3 comprises 15 residues. Losses at the gene ends were 0 bases for V and 5 bases for J; bases not matched to a gene: 3. Germline CDR1 is MNHNS and CDR2 is SASEGT.